A selection of T cell receptor beta chains follows, all from one sample in a study of T cells in Graves' hyperthyroidism and ophthalmopathy. Each CDR3 protein gets one entry after TCRdb re-called the multiplex PCR reads with MiXCR. The repertoire holds hundreds of thousands of distinct CDR3 sequences, with 15% to 20% as singletons. Sequencing was performed on blood. The receptors shown here come from a woman between 25 and 40 years old with Graves' hyperthyroidism. Each CDR3 is given with its conserved first and last residue. A D gene is named only where the DNA matches it firmly. Rows give clone size only sometimes, using once, few, many, or a class for an expanded clone.

clone size: many
V gene: TRBV11-3
D gene: TRBD2
J gene: TRBJ2-1
CDR3 protein: CASSLAGTSPYNEQFF
CDR3 DNA: TGTGCCAGCAGCTTAGCCGGGACTAGCCCATACAATGAGCAGTTCTTC

clone size: many
V gene: TRBV6-2/TRBV6-3
D gene: NA
J gene: TRBJ2-7
CDR3 protein: CASSSDRLSGYEQYF
CDR3 DNA: TGTGCCAGCAGCTCGGACAGGCTTAGCGGGTACGAGCAGTACTTC

clone size: NA
V gene: TRBV12-3/TRBV12-4
D gene: TRBD2
J gene: TRBJ2-1
CDR3 protein: CASSSSPGTSGDYNEQFF
CDR3 DNA: TGTGCCAGCAGTTCTTCTCCCGGGACTAGCGGAGACTACAATGAGCAGTTCTTC

clone size: few
V gene: TRBV20-1
D gene: TRBD1
J gene: TRBJ2-7
CDR3 protein: CSAGTGRTYEQYF
CDR3 DNA: TGCAGTGCTGGGACAGGGAGAACCTACGAGCAGTACTTC

clone size: many
V gene: TRBV19
D gene: NA
J gene: TRBJ1-1
CDR3 protein: CASRWTVMNTEAFF
CDR3 DNA: TGTGCCAGTCGCTGGACAGTCATGAACACTGAAGCTTTCTTT

clone size: few
V gene: TRBV4-2
D gene: TRBD2
J gene: TRBJ2-1
CDR3 protein: CASSQGGLAGGGHNEQFF
CDR3 DNA: TGTGCCAGCAGCCAAGGGGGACTAGCGGGAGGTGGTCACAATGAGCAGTTCTTC

clone size: many
V gene: TRBV5-1
D gene: NA
J gene: TRBJ1-4
CDR3 protein: CASSLGGENEKLFF
CDR3 DNA: TGCGCCAGCAGCTTGGGAGGAGAGAATGAAAAACTGTTTTTT

clone size: few
V gene: TRBV7-2
D gene: NA
J gene: TRBJ1-6
CDR3 protein: CASSSAPPLHF
CDR3 DNA: TGTGCCAGCAGCTCCGCCCCCCCCCTCCACTTT

clone size: NA
V gene: TRBV28
D gene: NA
J gene: TRBJ2-7
CDR3 protein: CASSFAGTRYEQYF
CDR3 DNA: TGTGCCAGCAGTTTCGCCGGGACACGGTACGAGCAGTACTTC

clone size: NA
V gene: TRBV27
D gene: NA
J gene: TRBJ2-1
CDR3 protein: CASGSTYNEQFF
CDR3 DNA: TGTGCCAGCGGGTCAACCTACAATGAGCAGTTCTTC

clone size: many
V gene: TRBV7-9
D gene: NA
J gene: TRBJ2-1
CDR3 protein: CASSLVAANEQFF
CDR3 DNA: TGTGCCAGCAGCTTAGTGGCAGCCAATGAGCAGTTCTTC

clone size: few
V gene: TRBV7-6
D gene: TRBD2
J gene: TRBJ2-3
CDR3 protein: CASRALAGGPDTQYF
CDR3 DNA: TGTGCCAGCAGGGCACTAGCGGGAGGACCAGATACGCAGTATTTT

clone size: many
V gene: TRBV30
D gene: NA
J gene: TRBJ2-5
CDR3 protein: CAWRRPSRETQYF
CDR3 DNA: TGTGCCTGGAGACGGCCTAGCCGTGAGACCCAGTACTTC

clone size: few
V gene: TRBV4-1
D gene: TRBD2
J gene: TRBJ2-2
CDR3 protein: CASSQALGGPFPGELFF
CDR3 DNA: TGCGCCAGCAGCCAAGCCCTGGGAGGGCCTTTTCCCGGGGAGCTGTTTTTT

clone size: many
V gene: TRBV28
D gene: TRBD2
J gene: TRBJ2-3
CDR3 protein: CASSLSSGNQYF
CDR3 DNA: TGTGCCAGCAGCCTCTCTAGCGGGAATCAGTATTTT

clone size: NA
V gene: TRBV6-4
D gene: NA
J gene: TRBJ1-2
CDR3 protein: CASSDWGGYTF
CDR3 DNA: TGTGCCAGCAGTGATTGGGGGGGCTACACCTTC

clone size: NA
V gene: TRBV7-2
D gene: TRBD2
J gene: TRBJ2-7
CDR3 protein: CASSLVLAGGPSYEQYF
CDR3 DNA: TGTGCCAGCAGCTTGGTGCTAGCGGGAGGGCCCTCCTACGAGCAGTACTTC

clone size: many
V gene: TRBV20-1
D gene: TRBD1
J gene: TRBJ1-2
CDR3 protein: CSASTPTTGLGYGYTF
CDR3 DNA: TGCAGTGCTTCCACCCCGACGACAGGGCTGGGCTATGGCTACACCTTC

clone size: many
V gene: TRBV29-1
D gene: NA
J gene: TRBJ2-7
CDR3 protein: CSVGGGSYEQYF
CDR3 DNA: TGCAGCGTTGGGGGTGGCTCCTACGAGCAGTACTTC

clone size: NA
V gene: TRBV7-2
D gene: NA
J gene: TRBJ1-2
CDR3 protein: CASSPTRQVGYTF
CDR3 DNA: TGTGCCAGCAGCCCCACCAGACAGGTTGGCTACACCTTC

clone size: few
V gene: TRBV24-1
D gene: NA
J gene: TRBJ2-7
CDR3 protein: CATSESASSYEQYF
CDR3 DNA: TGTGCCACCAGTGAATCGGCTAGCAGCTACGAGCAGTACTTC

clone size: many
V gene: TRBV11-1
D gene: NA
J gene: TRBJ2-7
CDR3 protein: CASSFGQSYEQYF
CDR3 DNA: TGTGCCAGCAGCTTCGGACAGAGCTACGAGCAGTACTTC

clone size: many
V gene: TRBV6-1
D gene: TRBD1
J gene: TRBJ1-5
CDR3 protein: CASTSLTGALNQPQHF
CDR3 DNA: TGTGCCAGCACTTCCTTGACAGGGGCCCTCAATCAGCCCCAGCATTTT

clone size: NA
V gene: TRBV28
D gene: TRBD1
J gene: TRBJ2-5
CDR3 protein: CASSFGAGGGGTRYF
CDR3 DNA: TGTGCCAGCAGTTTTGGGGCAGGGGGCGGAGGAACCCGGTACTTC